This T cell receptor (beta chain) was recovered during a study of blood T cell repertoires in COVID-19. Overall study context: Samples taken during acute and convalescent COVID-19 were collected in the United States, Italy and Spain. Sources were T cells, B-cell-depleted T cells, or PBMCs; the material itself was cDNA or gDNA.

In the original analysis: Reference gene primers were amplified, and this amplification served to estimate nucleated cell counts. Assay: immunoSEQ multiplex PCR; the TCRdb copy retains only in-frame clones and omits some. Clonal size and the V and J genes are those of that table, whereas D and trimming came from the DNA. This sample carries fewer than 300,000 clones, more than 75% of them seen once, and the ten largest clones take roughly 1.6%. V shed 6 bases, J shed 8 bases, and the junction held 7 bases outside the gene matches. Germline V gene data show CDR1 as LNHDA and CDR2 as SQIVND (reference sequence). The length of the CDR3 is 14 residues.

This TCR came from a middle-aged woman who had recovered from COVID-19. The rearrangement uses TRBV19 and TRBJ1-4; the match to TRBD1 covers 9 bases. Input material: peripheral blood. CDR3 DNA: TGTGCCAGTAGCCGGACAGGGGTTGGAGAAAAACTGTTTTTT. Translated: CASSRTGVGEKLFF.